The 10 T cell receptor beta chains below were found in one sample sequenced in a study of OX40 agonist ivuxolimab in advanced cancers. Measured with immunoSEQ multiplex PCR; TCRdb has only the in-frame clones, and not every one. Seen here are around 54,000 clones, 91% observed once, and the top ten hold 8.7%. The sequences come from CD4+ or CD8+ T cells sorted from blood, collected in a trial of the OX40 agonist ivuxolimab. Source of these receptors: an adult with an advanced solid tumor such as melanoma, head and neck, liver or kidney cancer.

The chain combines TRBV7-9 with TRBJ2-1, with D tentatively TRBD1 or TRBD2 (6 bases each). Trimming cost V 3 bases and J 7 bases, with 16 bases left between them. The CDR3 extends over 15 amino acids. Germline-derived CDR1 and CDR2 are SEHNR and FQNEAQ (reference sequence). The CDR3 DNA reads TGTGCCAGCAGCTTGGCACAGGGAGGTAGGAATGAGCAGTTCTTC. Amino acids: CASSLAQGGRNEQFF.

The CDR3 sequence is CAWSRTSGLVLSYEQYF. As DNA, the CDR3 is TGTGCCTGGAGTCGGACTAGCGGGCTGGTGCTCAGCTACGAGCAGTACTTC. V gene TRBV30 combines with J gene TRBJ2-7; TRBD2 matches at 11 bases. The CDR3 is made up of 17 amino acids. Losses at the gene ends were 2 bases for V and 3 bases for J; bases not matched to a gene: 12. The V gene's germline CDR1 is GTSNPN and CDR2 SVGIG (reference sequence). Complete variable domain (other parts from reference TRBV30 and TRBJ2-7): SQTIHQWPATLVQPVGSPLSLECTVEGTSNPNLYWYRQAAGRGLQLLFYSVGIGQISSEVPQNLSASRPQDRQFILSSKKLLLSDSGFYLCAWSRTSGLVLSYEQYFGPGTRLTVT.

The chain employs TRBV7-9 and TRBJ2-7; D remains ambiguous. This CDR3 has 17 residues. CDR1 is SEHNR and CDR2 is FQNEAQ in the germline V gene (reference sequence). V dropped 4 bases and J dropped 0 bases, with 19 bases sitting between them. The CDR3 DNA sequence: TGTGCCAGCAGCTCTACGGCAGACCCGACCAGCTCCTACGAGCAGTACTTC. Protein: CASSSTADPTSSYEQYF.

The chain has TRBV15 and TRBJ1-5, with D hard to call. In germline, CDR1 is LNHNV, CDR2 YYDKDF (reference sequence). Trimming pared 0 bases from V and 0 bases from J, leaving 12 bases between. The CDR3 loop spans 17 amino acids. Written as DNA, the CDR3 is TGTGCCACCAGCAGAGATTATTTTGTGAATAGCAATCAGCCCCAGCATTTT. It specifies CATSRDYFVNSNQPQHF.

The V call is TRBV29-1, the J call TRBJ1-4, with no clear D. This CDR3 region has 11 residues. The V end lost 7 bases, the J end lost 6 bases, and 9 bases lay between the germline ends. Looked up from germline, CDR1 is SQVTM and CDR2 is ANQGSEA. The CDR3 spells CSAINDEKLFF. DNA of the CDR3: TGCAGCGCCATTAATGATGAAAAACTGTTTTTT.

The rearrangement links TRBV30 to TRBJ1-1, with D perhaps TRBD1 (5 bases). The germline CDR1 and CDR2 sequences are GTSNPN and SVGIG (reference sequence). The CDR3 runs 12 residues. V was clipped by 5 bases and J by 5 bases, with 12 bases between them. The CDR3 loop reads CAWGRGGTEAFF. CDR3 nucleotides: TGTGCCTGGGGTCGTGGGGGGACTGAAGCTTTCTTT. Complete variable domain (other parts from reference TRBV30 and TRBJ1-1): SQTIHQWPATLVQPVGSPLSLECTVEGTSNPNLYWYRQAAGRGLQLLFYSVGIGQISSEVPQNLSASRPQDRQFILSSKKLLLSDSGFYLCAWGRGGTEAFFGQGTRLTVV.

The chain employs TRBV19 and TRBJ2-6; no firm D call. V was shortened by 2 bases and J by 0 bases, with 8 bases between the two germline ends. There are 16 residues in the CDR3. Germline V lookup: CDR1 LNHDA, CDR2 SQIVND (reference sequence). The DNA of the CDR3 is TGTGCCAGTAGTATATCGTCTAGCTCTGGGGCCAACGTCCTGACTTTC. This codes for CASSISSSSGANVLTF.

CDR3 in amino acids: CASSEQEYQETQYF. The CDR3 region has the DNA TGTGCCAGCAGCGAGCAGGAGTACCAAGAGACCCAGTACTTC. V gene TRBV11-2 combines with J gene TRBJ2-5; D gene uncertain. Germline values: CDR1 SGHAT, CDR2 FQNNGV. V gave up 5 bases and J gave up 0 bases, with 10 bases separating them. This CDR3 has 14 residues.

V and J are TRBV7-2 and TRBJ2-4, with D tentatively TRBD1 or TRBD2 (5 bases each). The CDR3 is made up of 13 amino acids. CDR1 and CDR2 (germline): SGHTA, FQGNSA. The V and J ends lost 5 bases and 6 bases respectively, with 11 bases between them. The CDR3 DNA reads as TGTGCCAGCAGCCGCAGGGAGCGAAACATTCAGTACTTC. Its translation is CASSRRERNIQYF.

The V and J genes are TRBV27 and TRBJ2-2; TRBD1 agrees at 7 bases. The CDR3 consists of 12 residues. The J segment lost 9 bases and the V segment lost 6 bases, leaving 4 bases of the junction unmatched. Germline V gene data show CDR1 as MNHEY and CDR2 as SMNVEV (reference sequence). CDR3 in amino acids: CASSEGARELFF. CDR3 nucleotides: TGTGCCAGCAGCGAGGGGGCGCGGGAGCTGTTTTTT.